This T cell receptor beta chain comes out of a study of blood T cell repertoires in COVID-19. Across the whole study: Sources were T cells, B-cell-depleted T cells, or PBMCs; the material itself was cDNA or gDNA.

Germline CDR1 is ENHRY and CDR2 is SYGVKD. The ends lost 6 bases at V and 2 bases at J; junction bases unmatched: 6. The CDR3 is made up of 15 amino acids. Using immunoSEQ multiplex PCR, the repertoire was profiled, and TCRdb retains in-frame clones only, with some absent. The sample lists tens of thousands of clones; 70% to 75% were seen once. Sequencing was performed on peripheral blood. This chain connects TRBV10-3 to TRBJ1-3; the match to TRBD1 covers 8 bases. The origin of this receptor is a man aged 55 to 70 with acute or convalescent COVID-19. CDR3 in amino acids: CAIRTGQGTGNTIYF. As DNA, the CDR3 is TGTGCCATCAGAACCGGACAGGGCACTGGAAACACCATATATTTT.